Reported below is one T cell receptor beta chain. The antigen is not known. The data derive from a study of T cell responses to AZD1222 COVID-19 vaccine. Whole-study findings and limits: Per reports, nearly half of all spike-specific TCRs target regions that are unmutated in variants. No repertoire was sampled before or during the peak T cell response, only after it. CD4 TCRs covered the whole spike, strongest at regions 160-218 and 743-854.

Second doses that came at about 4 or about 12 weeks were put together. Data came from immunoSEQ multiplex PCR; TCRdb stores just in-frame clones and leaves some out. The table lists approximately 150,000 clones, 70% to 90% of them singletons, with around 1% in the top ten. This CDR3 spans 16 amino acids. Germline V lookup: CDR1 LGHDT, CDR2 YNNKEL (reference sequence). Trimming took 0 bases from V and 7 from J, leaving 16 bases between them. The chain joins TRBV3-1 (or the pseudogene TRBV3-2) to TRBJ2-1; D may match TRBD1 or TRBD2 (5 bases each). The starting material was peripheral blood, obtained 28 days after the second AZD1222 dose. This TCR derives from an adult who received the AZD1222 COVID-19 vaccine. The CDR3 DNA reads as TGTGCCAGCAGCCAAGATGGGGGAGTAATAATGAATGAGCAGTTCTTC. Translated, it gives CASSQDGGVIMNEQFF.